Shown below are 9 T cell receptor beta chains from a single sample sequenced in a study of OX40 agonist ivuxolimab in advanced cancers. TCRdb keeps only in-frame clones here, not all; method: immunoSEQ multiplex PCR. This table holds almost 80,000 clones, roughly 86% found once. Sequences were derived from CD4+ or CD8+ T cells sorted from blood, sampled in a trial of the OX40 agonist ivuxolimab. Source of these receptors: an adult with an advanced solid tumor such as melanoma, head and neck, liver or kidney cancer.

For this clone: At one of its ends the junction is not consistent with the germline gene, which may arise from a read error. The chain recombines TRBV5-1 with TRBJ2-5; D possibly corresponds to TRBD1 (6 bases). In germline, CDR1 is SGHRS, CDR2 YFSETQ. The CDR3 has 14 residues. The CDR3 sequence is CASTLGDRSNTQYF. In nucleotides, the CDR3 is TGCGCCAGCACCTTGGGTGACAGGAGCAATACCCAGTACTTC.

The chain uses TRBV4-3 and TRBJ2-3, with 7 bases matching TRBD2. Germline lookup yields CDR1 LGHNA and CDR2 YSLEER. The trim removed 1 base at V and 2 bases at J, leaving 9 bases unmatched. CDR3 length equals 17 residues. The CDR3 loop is CASSQGPSGELTDTQYF. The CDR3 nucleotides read TGCGCCAGCAGCCAAGGTCCCAGCGGGGAACTCACAGATACGCAGTATTTT.

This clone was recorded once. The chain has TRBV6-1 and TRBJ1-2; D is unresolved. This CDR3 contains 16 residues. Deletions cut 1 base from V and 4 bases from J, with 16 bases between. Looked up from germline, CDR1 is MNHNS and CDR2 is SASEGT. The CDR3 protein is CASSEGLAVALYGYTF. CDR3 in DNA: TGTGCCAGCAGTGAAGGTTTGGCAGTGGCCCTCTATGGCTACACCTTC.

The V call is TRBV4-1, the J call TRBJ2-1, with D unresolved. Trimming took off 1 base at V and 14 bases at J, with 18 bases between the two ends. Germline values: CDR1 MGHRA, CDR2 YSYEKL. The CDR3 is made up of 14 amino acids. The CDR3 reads CASSQGRNRAHKFF. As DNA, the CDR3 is TGCGCCAGCAGCCAAGGAAGGAACCGGGCCCACAAGTTCTTC.

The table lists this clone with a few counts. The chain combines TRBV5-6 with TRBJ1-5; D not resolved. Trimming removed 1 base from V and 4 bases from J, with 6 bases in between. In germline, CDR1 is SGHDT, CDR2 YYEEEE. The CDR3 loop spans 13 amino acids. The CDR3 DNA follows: TGTGCCAGCAGCTTGCGGCTAAATCAGCCCCAGCATTTT. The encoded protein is CASSLRLNQPQHF.

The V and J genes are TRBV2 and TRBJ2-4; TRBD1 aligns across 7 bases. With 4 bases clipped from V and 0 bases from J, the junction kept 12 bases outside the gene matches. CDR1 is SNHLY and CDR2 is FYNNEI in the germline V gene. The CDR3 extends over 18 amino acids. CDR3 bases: TGTGCCAGCAGTGCCGGGACAGTTTTAATTCTAGCCAAAAACATTCAGTACTTC. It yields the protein CASSAGTVLILAKNIQYF.

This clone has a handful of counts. DNA for the CDR3: TGTGCCAGTAGTAAATTACCGGGACAGGGATGGTCAGATACGCAGTATTTT. Residues: CASSKLPGQGWSDTQYF. The V and J genes are TRBV19 and TRBJ2-3; 9 bases fit TRBD1. The CDR3 covers 17 residues. From germline, CDR1 is LNHDA and CDR2 SQIVND (reference sequence). The trim removed 4 bases at V and 4 bases at J, leaving 12 bases unmatched.

CDR3 bases: TGTGCCAGCAGCCGGACCGGACAGGCCCACGAGCAGTACTTC. Its protein product is CASSRTGQAHEQYF. The chain links TRBV5-5 to TRBJ2-7; 7 bases match TRBD1. This CDR3 spans 14 amino acids. Trimming removed 4 bases from V and 5 bases from J; junction bases left unmatched: 9. From germline, CDR1 is SGHKS and CDR2 YYEKEE (reference sequence).

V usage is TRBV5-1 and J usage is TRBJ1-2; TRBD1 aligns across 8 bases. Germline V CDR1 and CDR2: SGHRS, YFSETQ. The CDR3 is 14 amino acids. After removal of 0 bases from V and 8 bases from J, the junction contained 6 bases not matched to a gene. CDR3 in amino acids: CASSLGQGLGGYTF. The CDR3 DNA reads TGCGCCAGCAGCTTGGGACAGGGGTTGGGCGGCTACACCTTC.